This T cell receptor beta chain was recorded in a study of T cell repertoires in cytomegalovirus infection. There are many counts of this clonotype. TCRdb fed the reads into MiXCR, producing one record per CDR3 protein. The data contain roughly 280,000 distinct CDR3 sequences, approximately 9% of them seen just once; the ten biggest clones take up about 16%. The sequence came from a human donor in good health (CMV status not recorded). Some clones in this sample may be carry-over from other donors' samples. Source material: PBMCs.

The CDR3 coding sequence is TGCGCCAGCAGCCAAGATCTGTTCAGGGGAAACACCATATATTTT. Amino acids: CASSQDLFRGNTIYF. The J gene is TRBJ1-3, the V gene TRBV4-1; D ambiguous. V gave up 0 bases and J gave up 4 bases, with 10 bases separating them. The CDR3 consists of 15 residues. Per the germline V gene, CDR1 is MGHRA and CDR2 is YSYEKL.